A single sample is the source of the 13 T cell receptor beta chains below, sequenced in a study of T cell repertoires in cytomegalovirus infection (dated by TCRdb to about 2019). The reads were generated on an Illumina HiSeq 1500. TCRdb redid the processing of the public reads, applying fastp at Q25 and MiXCR, and retained in-frame beta chains. Under each unique CDR3 protein, matching rows form one entry showing the most common genes and DNA. In all, the sample holds 70,000 to 75,000 distinct CDR3 sequences, and under 5% of those were seen once. The ten largest clonotypes hold around a fifth of the sample. Sequencing used PBMCs. Source of these receptors: a human donor in good health (CMV status not recorded). Some clones in this sample may be carry-over from other donors' samples.

This clonotype was recorded at least ten times. The chain carries TRBV7-2 and TRBJ1-2, with a weak D call TRBD1 (6 bases). There are 12 residues in the CDR3. Germline loops: CDR1 SGHTA, CDR2 FQGNSA. Deletions cut 7 bases from V and 4 bases from J, with 10 bases between. In DNA, the CDR3 is TGTGCCAGCAAATCGGACAGCTATGGCTACACCTTC. Its translation: CASKSDSYGYTF.

In its sample, this clonotype was seen many times. The chain carries TRBV4-2 and TRBJ2-7, with 7 bases aligning to TRBD2. Germline V gives CDR1 LGHNA, CDR2 YNFKEQ. This CDR3 contains 13 residues. V gave up 1 base and J gave up 6 bases; unmatched junction bases: 3. The CDR3 coding sequence is TGTGCCAGCAGCCAAGTGCCTAGCGGCGAGCAGTACTTC. Translating it yields CASSQVPSGEQYF.

This clonotype has a count of ten or more. The chain is built from TRBV27 and TRBJ2-3; D unclear. The CDR3 contains 15 residues. Germline CDR1 is MNHEY and CDR2 is SMNVEV (reference sequence). V lost 0 bases, J lost 0 bases, and 7 bases lay in between. DNA for the CDR3: TGTGCCAGCAGTTTATCGAGGCGGAGCACAGATACGCAGTATTTT. Translation: CASSLSRRSTDTQYF.

This clonotype was detected many times. The rearrangement joins TRBV7-2 to TRBJ2-3; D unresolved. Germline V gene sequence: CDR1 SGHTA, CDR2 FQGNSA. The CDR3 has 15 amino acids. V lost 1 base and J 0 bases, leaving 8 bases between the germline ends. The CDR3 region is CASSLGIASTDTQYF. DNA for the CDR3: TGTGCCAGCAGCTTAGGGATAGCAAGCACAGATACGCAGTATTTT.

This clonotype has a count of ten or more. The chain employs TRBV7-2 and TRBJ1-2; D is uncertain. Trimming cost V 5 bases and J 2 bases, with 9 bases left between them. Germline V CDR1 and CDR2: SGHTA, FQGNSA. The CDR3 runs 13 residues. The CDR3 protein is CASSLQRNYGYTF. DNA for the CDR3: TGTGCCAGCAGCCTACAGCGAAACTATGGCTACACCTTC.

This clonotype has ten or more counts. The chain is built from TRBV6-1 and TRBJ2-5, with D uncertain. Germline loops: CDR1 MNHNS, CDR2 SASEGT. The CDR3 has 14 amino acids. The ends were cut back, 5 bases at V and 2 bases at J, with 12 bases in the middle. The DNA of the CDR3 is TGTGCCAGCAGTACCCCGTCTACTCAAGAGACCCAGTACTTC. Residues: CASSTPSTQETQYF.

This clonotype was seen ten or more times. The chain combines TRBV7-9 with TRBJ1-1; perhaps TRBD1 as D (5 bases). Germline assignment: CDR1 SEHNR and CDR2 FQNEAQ (reference sequence). This CDR3 spans 14 amino acids. V gave up 7 bases and J gave up 1 base, with 13 bases separating them. The CDR3 nucleotides are TGTGCCAGCAACTACAATGACAGGAACACTGAAGCTTTCTTT. This translates into CASNYNDRNTEAFF. The full variable domain, in which reference TRBV7-9 and TRBJ1-1 provide the parts outside the CDR3, is DTGVSQNPRHKITKRGQNVTFRCDPISEHNRLYWYRQTLGQGPEFLTYFQNEAQLEKSRLLSDRFSAERPKGSFSTLEIQRTEQGDSAMYLCASNYNDRNTEAFFGQGTRLTVV.

The sample holds a few counts of this clonotype. The chain is built from TRBV7-8 and TRBJ2-3; perhaps TRBD2 as D (7 bases). Germline CDR1 reads SGHVS; CDR2 reads FQNEAQ. V was pared by 4 bases and J by 1 base, with 12 bases between. This CDR3 is 15 amino acids long. CDR3 nucleotides: TGTGCCAGCAGCTCATCGGGGGGCCGCACAGATACGCAGTATTTT. Residues: CASSSSGGRTDTQYF.

This clonotype is a singleton in its sample. The V gene is TRBV5-1, the J gene TRBJ2-1; 10 positions match TRBD2. The CDR3 loop spans 15 amino acids. The trim removed 7 bases at V and 0 bases at J, leaving 4 bases unmatched. Germline lookup yields CDR1 SGHRS and CDR2 YFSETQ. CDR3 residues: CASQAGGLSYNEQFF. CDR3 nucleotides: TGCGCCAGCCAAGCGGGGGGGCTCTCCTACAATGAGCAGTTCTTC.

This clonotype was recorded at least ten times. Here the CDR3 reads CASRKPSGRGAGELFF. The CDR3 bases are TGTGCCAGCAGGAAACCGAGCGGGAGAGGGGCCGGGGAGCTGTTTTTT. The chain recombines TRBV7-2 with TRBJ2-2; 8 nucleotides line up with TRBD2. This CDR3 is 16 amino acids long. Germline V CDR1 and CDR2: SGHTA, FQGNSA. Unmatched junction bases numbered 12, after V lost 6 bases and J lost 6 bases.

This clonotype has at least ten counts. The J gene is TRBJ2-1, the V gene TRBV29-1; weak D call: TRBD2 (6 bases). Germline V gene lookup returns CDR1 SQVTM and CDR2 ANQGSEA. The CDR3 consists of 12 residues. The V end was cut by 4 bases, the J end by 6 bases, with 10 bases between. CDR3 region: CSVGWRGNEQFF. The CDR3 bases are TGCAGCGTTGGATGGAGGGGCAATGAGCAGTTCTTC.

This clonotype was recorded at least ten times. This chain links TRBV7-2 with TRBJ1-5; 11 nucleotides match TRBD1. The germline V gene encodes CDR1 SGHTA and CDR2 FQGNSA. J gave up 6 bases and V 3 bases, and 1 base lay outside the gene matches. CDR3 length: 14 residues. This CDR3 reads CASSLGQGGQPQHF. The CDR3 nucleotides read TGTGCCAGCAGCTTGGGACAGGGGGGTCAGCCCCAGCATTTT.

This clonotype has at least ten counts. This chain joins TRBV28 and TRBJ1-2; D remains ambiguous. Germline V lookup: CDR1 MDHEN, CDR2 SYDVKM. The CDR3 totals 15 residues. V lost 3 bases and J 0 bases, leaving 11 bases between the germline ends. CDR3 nucleotide sequence: TGTGCCAGCAGTTTTTCAACACGTACTAACTATGGCTACACCTTC. Translated: CASSFSTRTNYGYTF.